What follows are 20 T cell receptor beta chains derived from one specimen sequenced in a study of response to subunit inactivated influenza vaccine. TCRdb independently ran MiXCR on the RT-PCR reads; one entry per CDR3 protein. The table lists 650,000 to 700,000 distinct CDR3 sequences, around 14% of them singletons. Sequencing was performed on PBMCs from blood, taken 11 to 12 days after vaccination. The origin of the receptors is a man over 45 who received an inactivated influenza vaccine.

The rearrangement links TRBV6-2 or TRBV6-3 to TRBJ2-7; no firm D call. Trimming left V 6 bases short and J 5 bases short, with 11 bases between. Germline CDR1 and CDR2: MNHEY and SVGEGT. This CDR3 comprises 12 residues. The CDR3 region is CASRRIRNEQYF. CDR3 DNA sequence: TGTGCCAGCAGGCGAATTCGGAACGAGCAGTACTTC.

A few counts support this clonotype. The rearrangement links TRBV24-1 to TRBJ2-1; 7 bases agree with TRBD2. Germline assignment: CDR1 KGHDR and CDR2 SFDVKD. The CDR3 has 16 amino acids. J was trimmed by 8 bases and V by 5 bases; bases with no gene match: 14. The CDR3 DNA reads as TGTGCCACCAGTGGCGAAGGGGCGGGGGAGAGATATGAGCAGTTCTTC. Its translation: CATSGEGAGERYEQFF.

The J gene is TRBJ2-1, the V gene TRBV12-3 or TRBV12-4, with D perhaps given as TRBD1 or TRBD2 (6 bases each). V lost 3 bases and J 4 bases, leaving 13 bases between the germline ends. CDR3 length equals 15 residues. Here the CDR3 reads CASSFGGAGYNEQFF. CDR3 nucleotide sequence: TGTGCCAGCAGTTTTGGGGGCGCGGGGTACAATGAGCAGTTCTTC.

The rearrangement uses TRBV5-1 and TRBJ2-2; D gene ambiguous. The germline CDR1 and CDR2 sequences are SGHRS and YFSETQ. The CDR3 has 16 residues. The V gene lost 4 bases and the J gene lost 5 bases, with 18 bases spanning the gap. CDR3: CASSPGRTDVTGELFF. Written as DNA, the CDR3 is TGCGCCAGCAGCCCGGGTCGGACCGATGTAACCGGGGAGCTGTTTTTT.

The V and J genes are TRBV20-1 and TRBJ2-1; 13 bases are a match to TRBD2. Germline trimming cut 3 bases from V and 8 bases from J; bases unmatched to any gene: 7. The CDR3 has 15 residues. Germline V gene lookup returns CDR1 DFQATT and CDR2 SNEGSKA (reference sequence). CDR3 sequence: CSASRTSGGSDEQFF. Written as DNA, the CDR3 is TGCAGTGCTAGCCGGACTAGCGGGGGTTCGGATGAGCAGTTCTTC.

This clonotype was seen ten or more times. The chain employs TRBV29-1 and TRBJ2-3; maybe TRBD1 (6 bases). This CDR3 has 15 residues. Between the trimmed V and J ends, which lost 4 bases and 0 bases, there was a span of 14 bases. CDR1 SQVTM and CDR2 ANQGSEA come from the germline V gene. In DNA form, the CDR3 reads TGCAGCGTTGGAGGAAGCAGGGGTAGCACAGATACGCAGTATTTT. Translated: CSVGGSRGSTDTQYF.

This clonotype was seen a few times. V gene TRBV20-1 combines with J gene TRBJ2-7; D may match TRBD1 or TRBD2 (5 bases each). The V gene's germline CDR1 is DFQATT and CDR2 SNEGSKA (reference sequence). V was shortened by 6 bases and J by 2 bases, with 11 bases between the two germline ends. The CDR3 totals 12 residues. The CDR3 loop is CSARDRTYEQYF. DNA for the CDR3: TGCAGTGCCAGGGACCGTACCTACGAGCAGTACTTC.

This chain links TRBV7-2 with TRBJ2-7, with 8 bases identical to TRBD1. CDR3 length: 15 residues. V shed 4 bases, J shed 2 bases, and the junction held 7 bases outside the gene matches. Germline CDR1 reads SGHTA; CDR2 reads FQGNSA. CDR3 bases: TGTGCCAGCAGCTCACGGGACAGGCCGGCCTACGAGCAGTACTTC. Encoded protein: CASSSRDRPAYEQYF.

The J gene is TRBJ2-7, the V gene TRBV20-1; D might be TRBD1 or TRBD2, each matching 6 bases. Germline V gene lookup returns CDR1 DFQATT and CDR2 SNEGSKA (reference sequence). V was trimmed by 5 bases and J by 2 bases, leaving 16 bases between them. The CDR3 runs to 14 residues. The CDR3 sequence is CSAGGTSNTYEQYF. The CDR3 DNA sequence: TGCAGTGCTGGCGGGACATCTAACACCTACGAGCAGTACTTC.

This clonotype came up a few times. The CDR3 is CASSLGQNSNQPQHF. CDR3 bases: TGTGCCAGCAGCTTAGGACAGAATAGCAATCAGCCCCAGCATTTT. The chain joins TRBV11-2 to TRBJ1-5; D might be TRBD1 (5 bases). V was cut by 1 base and J by 0 bases, with 7 bases left in between. The CDR3 extends over 15 amino acids. The germline CDR1 and CDR2 sequences are SGHAT and FQNNGV.

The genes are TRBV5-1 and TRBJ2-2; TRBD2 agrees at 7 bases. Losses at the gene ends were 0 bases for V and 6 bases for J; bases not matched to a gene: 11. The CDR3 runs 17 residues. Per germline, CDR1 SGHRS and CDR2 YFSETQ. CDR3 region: CASSLAAGRDWAGELFF. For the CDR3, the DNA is TGCGCCAGCAGCTTGGCCGCTGGGAGGGATTGGGCCGGGGAGCTGTTTTTT.

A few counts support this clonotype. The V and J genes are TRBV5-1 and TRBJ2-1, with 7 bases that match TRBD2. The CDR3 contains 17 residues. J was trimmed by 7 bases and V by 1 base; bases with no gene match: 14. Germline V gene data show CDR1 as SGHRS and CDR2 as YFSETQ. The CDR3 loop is CASSLTTSSRVGNEQFF. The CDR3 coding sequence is TGCGCCAGCAGCTTGACGACTAGCTCCCGAGTCGGGAATGAGCAGTTCTTC.

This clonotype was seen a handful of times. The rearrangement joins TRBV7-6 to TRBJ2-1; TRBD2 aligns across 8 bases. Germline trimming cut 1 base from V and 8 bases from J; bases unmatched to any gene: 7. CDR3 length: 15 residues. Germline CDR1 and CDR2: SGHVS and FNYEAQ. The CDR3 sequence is CASSLDGAGGYEQFF. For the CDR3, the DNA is TGTGCCAGCAGCTTAGATGGGGCGGGAGGCTATGAGCAGTTCTTC.

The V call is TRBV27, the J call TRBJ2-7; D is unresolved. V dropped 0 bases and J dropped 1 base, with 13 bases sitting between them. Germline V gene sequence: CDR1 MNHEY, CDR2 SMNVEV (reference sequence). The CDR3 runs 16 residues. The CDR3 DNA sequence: TGTGCCAGCAGTTTATCGATGGGCGGTGGGTCCTACGAGCAGTACTTC. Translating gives CASSLSMGGGSYEQYF.

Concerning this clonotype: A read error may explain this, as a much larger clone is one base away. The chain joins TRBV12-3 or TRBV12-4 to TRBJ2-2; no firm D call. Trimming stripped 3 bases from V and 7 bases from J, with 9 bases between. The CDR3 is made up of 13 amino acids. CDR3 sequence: CASSFSGGGELFF. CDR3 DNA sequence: TGTGCCAGCAGTTTTAGTGGTGGCGGGGAGCTGTTTTTT.

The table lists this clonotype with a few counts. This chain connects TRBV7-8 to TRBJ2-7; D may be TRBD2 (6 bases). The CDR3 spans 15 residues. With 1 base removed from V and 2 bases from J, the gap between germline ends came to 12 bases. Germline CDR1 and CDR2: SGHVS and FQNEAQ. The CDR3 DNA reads TGTGCCAGCAGCTTAGGGTCGGGACTGACCTACGAGCAGTACTTC. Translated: CASSLGSGLTYEQYF.

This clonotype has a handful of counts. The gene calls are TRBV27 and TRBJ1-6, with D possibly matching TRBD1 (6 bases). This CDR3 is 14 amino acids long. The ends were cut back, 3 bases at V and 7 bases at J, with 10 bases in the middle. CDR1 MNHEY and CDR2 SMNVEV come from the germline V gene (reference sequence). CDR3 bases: TGTGCCAGCAGTTTCCAGGGGTGGAATTCACCCCTCCACTTT. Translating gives CASSFQGWNSPLHF.

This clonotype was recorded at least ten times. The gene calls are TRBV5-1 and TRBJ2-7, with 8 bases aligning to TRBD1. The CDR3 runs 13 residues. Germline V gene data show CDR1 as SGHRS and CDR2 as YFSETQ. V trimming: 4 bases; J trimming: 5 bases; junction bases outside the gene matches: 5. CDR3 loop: CASSAWTGNEQYF. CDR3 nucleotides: TGCGCCAGCAGCGCCTGGACAGGGAACGAGCAGTACTTC.

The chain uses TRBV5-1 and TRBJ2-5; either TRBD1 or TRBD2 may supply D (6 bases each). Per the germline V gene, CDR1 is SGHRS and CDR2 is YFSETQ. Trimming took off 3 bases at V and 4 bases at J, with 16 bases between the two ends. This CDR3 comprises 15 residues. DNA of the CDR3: TGCGCCAGCAGCTACCAGGGGTTGGAGGGAGAGACCCAGTACTTC. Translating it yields CASSYQGLEGETQYF.

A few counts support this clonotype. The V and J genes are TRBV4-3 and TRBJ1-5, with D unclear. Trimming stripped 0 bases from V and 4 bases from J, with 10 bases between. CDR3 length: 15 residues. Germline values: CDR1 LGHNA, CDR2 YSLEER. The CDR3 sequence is CASSQDRRVNQPQHF. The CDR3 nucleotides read TGCGCCAGCAGCCAAGATCGGAGGGTGAATCAGCCCCAGCATTTT.